This T cell receptor (beta chain) was retrieved from a study of T-cell reconstitution after alpha-beta-depleted transplantation in children. Concerning this clonotype itself: The junction departs from germline at one end; a sequencing error may be responsible.

The authors prepared the TCRbeta library with unique molecular identifiers. TCRdb analysed the PCR reads with MiXCR anew, one entry per CDR3 protein. The table has about 500,000 distinct CDR3 sequences, approximately 32% seen once. The CDR3 spans 16 residues. This sequence joins TRBV12-3 or TRBV12-4 and TRBJ2-1; 10 bases match TRBD2. The sequenced sample was PBMCs from the stem cell graft donor, obtained from the stem cell graft. This clonotype was sampled from a human donor who donated a stem cell graft to a child with aplastic anemia. The CDR3 DNA is TGTGACAGCAGTTTATGGAGCGGGAGGGCTGCGGATGAGCAGTTCTTC. The encoded protein is CDSSLWSGRAADEQFF.